Shown below are 21 T cell receptor beta chains from a single sample sequenced in a study of T-cell memory formation after mild COVID-19. Via MiXCR, TCRdb re-called the 5' RACE reads, giving one row per CDR3 protein. Counted here are 560,000 or so distinct CDR3 sequences, roughly 17% occurring once; the ten biggest clones make up about 7.4%. Sample: PBMCs or a T cell subset sorted from them (not recorded which). These receptors came from an adult woman who had mild COVID-19 (a few samples of this study predate the infection). Cell type and time point are not known.

This clonotype was observed a handful of times. The CDR3 DNA sequence: TGTGCCAGCAGTTTTAGCGGGAGGGTCAATGAGCAGTTCTTC. Encoded protein: CASSFSGRVNEQFF. The V call is TRBV12-3 or TRBV12-4, the J call TRBJ2-1, with 11 positions matching TRBD2. Trimming removed 3 bases from V and 6 bases from J; junction bases left unmatched: 1. This CDR3 spans 14 amino acids.

There are many counts of this clonotype. The V gene is TRBV5-1, the J gene TRBJ2-2, with 7 positions matching TRBD1. CDR1 and CDR2 from the germline V gene are SGHRS and YFSETQ. The CDR3 spans 14 residues. Trimming at V came to 2 bases and at J to 11 bases, leaving 9 bases not matched to a gene. CDR3 in amino acids: CASSLGQVHDELFF. The CDR3 DNA sequence: TGCGCCAGCAGCTTAGGACAGGTTCATGATGAGCTGTTTTTT.

The rearrangement uses TRBV12-3 or TRBV12-4 and TRBJ2-7; 8 bases match TRBD2. This CDR3 region has 16 residues. Germline trimming cut 4 bases from V and 2 bases from J; bases unmatched to any gene: 10. CDR3 in DNA: TGTGCCAGCAGTTCGAGTTCTAGCGGGCACCCCTACGAGCAGTACTTC. This encodes CASSSSSSGHPYEQYF.

The J gene is TRBJ2-7, the V gene TRBV4-1; weak D call: TRBD2 (5 bases). The CDR3 covers 15 residues. Germline CDR1 MGHRA, CDR2 YSYEKL. V gave up 1 base and J gave up 6 bases, with 16 bases separating them. The CDR3 DNA reads TGCGCCAGCAGCCAAGCCCGATATGGCAGCGGCGAGCAGTACTTC. It codes for CASSQARYGSGEQYF.

The rearrangement uses TRBV11-2 and TRBJ2-4; 8 nucleotides align to TRBD1. The ends lost 4 bases at V and 13 bases at J; junction bases unmatched: 3. The CDR3 loop spans 11 amino acids. Germline CDR1 and CDR2: SGHAT and FQNNGV. The CDR3 nucleotides are TGTGCCAGCAGCTCGGACAGGGTCCAGTACTTC. Translation: CASSSDRVQYF.

This chain uses TRBV6-6 with TRBJ2-6, with D possibly matching TRBD2 (5 bases). V was clipped by 6 bases and J by 2 bases, with 11 bases between them. Germline CDR1 reads MNHNY; CDR2 reads SVGAGI (reference sequence). This CDR3 spans 15 amino acids. CDR3 sequence: CASRDEGAGANVLTF. The CDR3, as DNA: TGTGCCAGCAGAGACGAGGGCGCTGGGGCCAACGTCCTGACTTTC.

The chain has TRBV19 and TRBJ2-1; the match to TRBD2 covers 9 bases. The germline V gene encodes CDR1 LNHDA and CDR2 SQIVND (reference sequence). This CDR3 contains 15 residues. The V segment lost 5 bases and the J segment 12 bases; nucleotides outside the gene matches: 14. The DNA of the CDR3 is TGTGCCAGTAGTCCTCTAGCGGGGCCCGGGCGGGGGCAGTTCTTC. Amino acid sequence: CASSPLAGPGRGQFF.

This clonotype occurred a few times. The chain joins TRBV3-1 to TRBJ1-6; 7 bases fit TRBD1. This CDR3 spans 12 amino acids. Germline CDR1 reads LGHDT; CDR2 reads YNNKEL (reference sequence). Trimming removed 4 bases from V and 11 bases from J; junction bases left unmatched: 2. DNA for the CDR3: TGTGCCAGCAGCCGCACAGGGGCACCCCTCCACTTT. This encodes CASSRTGAPLHF.

The chain is built from TRBV11-3 and TRBJ2-1; D is unresolved. Germline V gene sequence: CDR1 SGHNT, CDR2 YENEEA. V was shortened by 0 bases and J by 13 bases, with 13 bases between the two germline ends. This CDR3 contains 13 residues. The CDR3 spells CASSLDPSLPQFF. In DNA, the CDR3 is TGTGCCAGCAGCTTAGATCCGTCGCTACCCCAGTTCTTC. The full variable domain, completed using reference TRBV11-3 and TRBJ2-1, is EAGVVQSPRYKIIEKKQPVAFWCNPISGHNTLYWYLQNLGQGPELLIRYENEEAVDDSQLPKDRFSAERLKGVDSTLKIQPAELGDSAVYLCASSLDPSLPQFFGPGTRLTVL.

This clonotype was found a few times. The CDR3 loop reads CASSQDSAGSGYNEQFF. The DNA for the CDR3 is TGCGCCAGCAGCCAAGATAGCGCCGGGAGCGGCTACAATGAGCAGTTCTTC. The chain has TRBV4-1 and TRBJ2-1; TRBD2 is a possible D gene (6 bases). Between the trimmed V and J ends, which lost 0 bases and 3 bases, there was a span of 15 bases. In germline, CDR1 is MGHRA, CDR2 YSYEKL. The CDR3 contains 17 residues.

This chain joins TRBV20-1 and TRBJ2-7, with unresolved D. The V end was cut by 0 bases, the J end by 0 bases, with 12 bases between. The CDR3 is made up of 15 amino acids. CDR1 is DFQATT and CDR2 is SNEGSKA in the germline V gene (reference sequence). The CDR3 DNA reads as TGCAGTGCTAGAGATCCCTGGAGAAACTCCTACGAGCAGTACTTC. This translates into CSARDPWRNSYEQYF.

The chain carries TRBV19 and TRBJ2-3; TRBD2 matches at 9 bases. The CDR3 is 15 residues long. Losses at the gene ends were 7 bases for V and 1 base for J; bases not matched to a gene: 6. The germline V gene encodes CDR1 LNHDA and CDR2 SQIVND (reference sequence). The CDR3 coding sequence is TGTGCCAGTACCCCGAGGACTAGCGGCACAGATACGCAGTATTTT. It is translated as CASTPRTSGTDTQYF.

V and J are TRBV7-3 and TRBJ2-1, with 8 bases identical to TRBD2. Germline V gene data show CDR1 as SGHTA and CDR2 as FQGTGA. The V segment lost 4 bases and the J segment 6 bases; nucleotides outside the gene matches: 8. The CDR3 has 15 residues. For the CDR3, the DNA is TGTGCCAGCAGCTCCTTAGCGGGAATCGGCAATGAGCAGTTCTTC. This encodes CASSSLAGIGNEQFF.

This clonotype appeared a few times. The V gene is TRBV5-6, the J gene TRBJ2-3; D is unclear. This CDR3 has 12 residues. The germline V gene encodes CDR1 SGHDT and CDR2 YYEEEE. V was trimmed by 4 bases and J by 7 bases, leaving 10 bases between them. The CDR3 protein is CASSLEEYTQYF. CDR3 in DNA: TGTGCCAGCAGCCTAGAGGAGTATACGCAGTATTTT.

The V call is TRBV10-3, the J call TRBJ2-1; 7 bases map to TRBD1. Germline V gene sequence: CDR1 ENHRY, CDR2 SYGVKD. This CDR3 region has 17 residues. V was pared by 0 bases and J by 3 bases, with 8 bases of the junction left unmatched. The CDR3 nucleotides are TGTGCCATCAGTGAGTCCCTCGACAGGGTAATCTACAATGAGCAGTTCTTC. The encoded protein is CAISESLDRVIYNEQFF.

This clonotype was seen only a few times. The chain couples TRBV30 to TRBJ2-5; D is possibly TRBD1 or TRBD2 (5 bases each). CDR3 length: 15 residues. In germline, CDR1 is GTSNPN, CDR2 SVGIG (reference sequence). V dropped 4 bases and J dropped 1 base, with 16 bases sitting between them. The CDR3 loop is CAWTTLGTTQETQYF. For the CDR3, the DNA is TGTGCCTGGACCACCCTCGGGACCACCCAAGAGACCCAGTACTTC.

This clonotype has more than one count but fewer than ten. This sequence joins TRBV4-3 and TRBJ2-7; 9 positions agree with TRBD2. The CDR3 covers 15 residues. Trimming at V came to 1 base and at J to 0 bases, leaving 1 base not matched to a gene. The germline V gene has CDR1 LGHNA and CDR2 YSLEER. The CDR3 loop is CASSQGLAVSYEQYF. The CDR3 nucleotides read TGCGCCAGCAGCCAAGGACTAGCGGTCTCCTACGAGCAGTACTTC.

This clonotype came up many times. The chain is built from TRBV5-1 and TRBJ2-7, with D unclear. V gave up 3 bases and J gave up 6 bases, with 7 bases separating them. This CDR3 is 11 amino acids long. Per the germline V gene, CDR1 is SGHRS and CDR2 is YFSETQ. CDR3 DNA sequence: TGCGCCAGCAGCTCACTTGGCGAGCAGTACTTC. This translates into CASSSLGEQYF.

V usage is TRBV6-5 and J usage is TRBJ1-4; 8 nucleotides agree with TRBD1. The CDR3 sequence is 12 residues long. The V segment lost 4 bases and the J segment 8 bases; nucleotides outside the gene matches: 0. The germline CDR1 and CDR2 sequences are MNHEY and SVGAGI. The CDR3 nucleotides read TGTGCCAGCAGTTGGGACAGGGAAAAACTGTTTTTT. Translating gives CASSWDREKLFF.

The V and J genes are TRBV15 and TRBJ2-5; 11 bases match TRBD2. Germline V gene sequence: CDR1 LNHNV, CDR2 YYDKDF (reference sequence). The J segment lost 5 bases and the V segment lost 8 bases, leaving 7 bases of the junction unmatched. The CDR3 has 14 residues. Here the CDR3 DNA reads TGTGCCACCCGTAGCGGGGGGGCCTCGGAGACCCAGTACTTC. The encoded protein is CATRSGGASETQYF. Using reference TRBV15 and TRBJ2-5 for the parts outside the CDR3, the full variable domain is DAMVIQNPRYQVTQFGKPVTLSCSQTLNHNVMYWYQQKSSQAPKLLFHYYDKDFNNEADTPDNFQSRRPNTSFCFLDIRSPGLGDTAMYLCATRSGGASETQYFGPGTRLLVL.

The gene calls are TRBV7-2 and TRBJ2-5, with 12 positions matching TRBD2. V lost 1 base, J lost 2 bases, and 5 bases stayed unmatched. Germline CDR1 SGHTA, CDR2 FQGNSA. The CDR3 consists of 17 residues. CDR3: CASSLGVTSGRQETQYF. Here the CDR3 DNA reads TGTGCCAGCAGCTTAGGGGTGACTAGCGGGAGACAAGAGACCCAGTACTTC. Looking up the rest from reference TRBV7-2 and TRBJ2-5 gives the full variable domain: GAGVSQSPSNKVTEKGKDVELRCDPISGHTALYWYRQSLGQGLEFLIYFQGNSAPDKSGLPSDRFSAERTGGSVSTLTIQRTQQEDSAVYLCASSLGVTSGRQETQYFGPGTRLLVL.